The 27 T cell receptor beta chains below were found in one sample sequenced in a study of cytomegalovirus exposure and HLA in healthy donors. Use of 60 Vbeta and 13 Jbeta primers characterized the PCR. Here immunoSEQ multiplex PCR was the method, and the copy in TCRdb shows in-frame clones only, minus some. The table shows 200,000 to 250,000 clones, with more than 85% occurring only once. The sample consisted of PBMCs. Every receptor here comes from a woman between 18 and 29 years old in good health and CMV-seronegative.

The V gene is TRBV5-1, the J gene TRBJ2-7; 8 nucleotides agree with TRBD1. The CDR3 extends over 12 amino acids. CDR1 and CDR2 from the germline V gene are SGHRS and YFSETQ. Losses at the gene ends were 3 bases for V and 6 bases for J; bases not matched to a gene: 2. CDR3 residues: CASSWTGREQYF. For the CDR3, the DNA is TGCGCCAGCAGCTGGACAGGGCGCGAGCAGTACTTC.

This chain links TRBV7-9 with TRBJ2-1, with 9 bases that match TRBD2. Germline V gene lookup returns CDR1 SEHNR and CDR2 FQNEAQ (reference sequence). The CDR3 is 15 residues long. J lost 8 bases, V lost 3 bases, and 8 bases had no gene match. CDR3 coding DNA: TGTGCCAGCAGCTTCCTAGCGGGAAATCTCGATGAGCAGTTCTTC. Translated: CASSFLAGNLDEQFF.

This clone was seen once. The rearrangement links TRBV27 to TRBJ2-2; weak D call: TRBD2 (5 bases). V lost 6 bases, J lost 4 bases, and 12 bases lay in between. The CDR3 spans 14 residues. Per the germline V gene, CDR1 is MNHEY and CDR2 is SMNVEV (reference sequence). As DNA, the CDR3 is TGTGCCAGCAGCTTCCCCGCGGGCACCGGGGAGCTGTTTTTT. Protein product: CASSFPAGTGELFF.

The chain links TRBV7-9 to TRBJ2-3; TRBD2 matches at 9 bases. The CDR3 spans 15 residues. Germline-derived CDR1 and CDR2 are SEHNR and FQNEAQ (reference sequence). J lost 5 bases, V lost 3 bases, and 6 bases had no gene match. The CDR3 protein is CASSFPAGGRDTQYF. The CDR3, as DNA: TGTGCCAGCAGCTTCCCCGCGGGGGGGCGAGATACGCAGTATTTT.

V usage is TRBV7-2 and J usage is TRBJ2-7, with a tentative D call TRBD2 (5 bases). Germline V gene sequence: CDR1 SGHTA, CDR2 FQGNSA. Deletions cut 3 bases from V and 0 bases from J, with 12 bases between. The CDR3 loop spans 15 amino acids. CDR3 in DNA: TGTGCCAGCAGCTTCCGGACTTCCATCTCCTACGAGCAGTACTTC. This translates into CASSFRTSISYEQYF. Based on the CDR3 plus reference TRBV7-2 and TRBJ2-7, the full variable domain is GAGVSQSPSNKVTEKGKDVELRCDPISGHTALYWYRQSLGQGLEFLIYFQGNSAPDKSGLPSDRFSAERTGGSVSTLTIQRTQQEDSAVYLCASSFRTSISYEQYFGPGTRLTVT.

The chain couples TRBV6-1 to TRBJ2-5; a weak D match, TRBD1 (8 bases). The V end lost 7 bases, the J end lost 3 bases, and 12 bases lay between the germline ends. Germline loops: CDR1 MNHNS, CDR2 SASEGT. The CDR3 has 13 residues. Written as DNA, the CDR3 is TGTGCCAGCAACAGGGGGACTAAAGAGACCCAGTACTTC. Amino acid sequence: CASNRGTKETQYF.

V usage is TRBV18 and J usage is TRBJ2-1; TRBD2 is a possible D gene (6 bases). V was clipped by 3 bases and J by 7 bases, with 16 bases between them. Germline V lookup: CDR1 KGHSH, CDR2 LQKENI. CDR3 length: 15 amino acids. CDR3 residues: CASSPLGLNGNEQFF. The CDR3 DNA reads as TGTGCCAGCTCACCTCTGGGACTCAACGGGAATGAGCAGTTCTTC.

V is TRBV5-4 and J is TRBJ1-2; 10 bases are a match to TRBD1. This CDR3 contains 15 residues. V trimming: 2 bases; J trimming: 6 bases; junction bases outside the gene matches: 7. From germline, CDR1 is SGHNT and CDR2 YYREEE (reference sequence). The CDR3 sequence is CASSFVGQGGDGYTF. DNA of the CDR3: TGTGCCAGCAGCTTCGTAGGACAGGGGGGGGATGGCTACACCTTC.

This sequence joins TRBV2 and TRBJ1-2, with a weak D call TRBD1 (5 bases). V was cut by 3 bases and J by 3 bases, with 8 bases left in between. CDR1 and CDR2 from the germline V gene are SNHLY and FYNNEI. This CDR3 comprises 13 residues. CDR3 loop: CASSDPGYYGYTF. The CDR3 DNA reads as TGTGCCAGCAGTGACCCAGGGTACTATGGCTACACCTTC.

CDR3 residues: CASSQDQGQPQPQHF. DNA for the CDR3: TGCGCCAGCAGCCAAGACCAGGGACAGCCTCAGCCCCAGCATTTT. V usage is TRBV4-1 and J usage is TRBJ1-5; 7 bases are shared with TRBD1. Germline V gene sequence: CDR1 MGHRA, CDR2 YSYEKL. The CDR3 runs to 15 residues. V dropped 0 bases and J dropped 6; count of bases not matched to a gene: 5.

This clone was seen a few times. The chain uses TRBV5-1 and TRBJ1-2, with D possibly TRBD1 on 6 matching bases. CDR3 length: 15 residues. Germline CDR1 reads SGHRS; CDR2 reads YFSETQ. Trimming took 0 bases from V and 8 from J, leaving 17 bases between them. CDR3 loop: CASSLGQATYRGYTF. CDR3 nucleotides: TGCGCCAGCAGCTTGGGACAGGCGACATATCGAGGCTACACCTTC.

DNA of the CDR3: TGTGCCAGCAGCCTGGGACTGTTGAACACTGAAGCTTTCTTT. Its translation is CASSLGLLNTEAFF. J is TRBJ1-1 and V is TRBV7-8; D might be TRBD1 (5 bases). Deletions cut 5 bases from V and 0 bases from J, with 10 bases between. CDR3 length: 14 amino acids. The germline V gene has CDR1 SGHVS and CDR2 FQNEAQ. Combining the CDR3 with reference TRBV7-8 and TRBJ1-1 gives the whole variable domain GAGVSQSPRYKVAKRGQDVALRCDPISGHVSLFWYQQALGQGPEFLTYFQNEAQLDKSGLPSDRFFAERPEGSVSTLKIQRTQQEDSAVYLCASSLGLLNTEAFFGQGTRLTVV.

The rearrangement links TRBV23-1 to TRBJ1-4, with a weak D call TRBD1 (6 bases). TRBV23-1 has ORF status, its function being uncertain. The CDR3 is 15 amino acids. Trimming left V 8 bases short and J 3 bases short, with 16 bases between. The CDR3 sequence is CASGRTGPPNEKLFF. CDR3 coding DNA: TGCGCCAGCGGCCGTACAGGGCCCCCTAATGAAAAACTGTTTTTT.

The genes are TRBV11-2 and TRBJ2-1; D unresolved. V lost 4 bases and J 4 bases, leaving 20 bases between the germline ends. The CDR3 is 17 amino acids. CDR1 and CDR2 from the germline V gene are SGHAT and FQNNGV. CDR3 DNA sequence: TGTGCCAGCAGCTACACATCCGGCTCCGAACTATACAATGAGCAGTTCTTC. It specifies CASSYTSGSELYNEQFF.

This sequence joins TRBV10-2 and TRBJ1-5, with D unresolved. Germline CDR1 and CDR2: WSHSY and SAAADI. Trimming cost V 8 bases and J 2 bases, with 10 bases left between them. The CDR3 is 13 amino acids. DNA of the CDR3: TGCGCCAGCGGGGAGGTTGGCAATCAGCCCCAGCATTTT. This translates into CASGEVGNQPQHF.

The sample holds one count of this clone. This chain joins TRBV15 and TRBJ1-4; tentatively, D is TRBD1 (5 bases). CDR3 length equals 13 residues. Germline loops: CDR1 LNHNV, CDR2 YYDKDF (reference sequence). With 8 bases removed from V and 4 bases from J, the gap between germline ends came to 11 bases. This chain's CDR3 is CATADGGNEKLFF. CDR3 in DNA: TGTGCCACCGCAGACGGGGGTAATGAAAAACTGTTTTTT. Looking up the rest from reference TRBV15 and TRBJ1-4 gives the full variable domain: DAMVIQNPRYQVTQFGKPVTLSCSQTLNHNVMYWYQQKSSQAPKLLFHYYDKDFNNEADTPDNFQSRRPNTSFCFLDIRSPGLGDTAMYLCATADGGNEKLFFGSGTQLSVL.

The J gene is TRBJ2-1, the V gene TRBV15; TRBD2 might be the D (5 bases). Germline CDR1 reads LNHNV; CDR2 reads YYDKDF (reference sequence). V lost 0 bases to trimming and J lost 9 bases, with 12 bases between them. CDR3 length: 14 residues. The CDR3 region is CATSREGSDSEQFF. CDR3 DNA: TGTGCCACCAGCAGAGAGGGTAGCGATAGTGAGCAGTTCTTC.

The chain recombines TRBV18 with TRBJ1-1; D is perhaps TRBD1 (6 bases). The V end lost 3 bases, the J end lost 1 base, and 21 bases lay between the germline ends. The CDR3 has 18 residues. The germline V gene has CDR1 KGHSH and CDR2 LQKENI. CDR3: CASSPYSPRTVSNTEAFF. CDR3 coding DNA: TGTGCCAGCTCACCGTATTCCCCCCGGACAGTCTCGAACACTGAAGCTTTCTTT.

The rearrangement links TRBV5-6 to TRBJ1-2, with D unresolved. The V end was cut by 3 bases, the J end by 0 bases, with 6 bases between. Germline CDR1 reads SGHDT; CDR2 reads YYEEEE. This CDR3 region has 13 residues. The CDR3 coding sequence is TGTGCCAGCAGCTCTCAGGCTAACTATGGCTACACCTTC. Amino acid sequence: CASSSQANYGYTF.

The chain employs TRBV29-1 and TRBJ2-3, with 7 bases aligning to TRBD2. CDR3 length: 13 residues. With V trimmed by 6 bases and J by 2 bases, 5 bases remained unmatched. Looked up from germline, CDR1 is SQVTM and CDR2 is ANQGSEA. CDR3 in amino acids: CSVSAGSTDTQYF. The CDR3 nucleotides are TGCAGCGTGTCAGCGGGATCCACAGATACGCAGTATTTT.

This chain links TRBV5-1 with TRBJ1-4; D is uncertain. Trimming removed 5 bases from V and 0 bases from J, with 5 bases in between. Germline CDR1 is SGHRS and CDR2 is YFSETQ. CDR3 length equals 13 residues. The CDR3 loop is CASRAATNEKLFF. The CDR3 DNA sequence: TGCGCCAGCAGGGCGGCAACTAATGAAAAACTGTTTTTT.

V is TRBV7-9 and J is TRBJ1-2, with TRBD1 as a possible D gene (5 bases). V was cut by 3 bases and J by 8 bases, with 13 bases left in between. From germline, CDR1 is SEHNR and CDR2 FQNEAQ (reference sequence). The CDR3 spans 13 residues. The CDR3 DNA is TGTGCCAGCAGCTTGGGAGGCAGGGACGGCTACACCTTC. Translation gives CASSLGGRDGYTF.

The V and J genes are TRBV5-1 and TRBJ1-4, with a tentative D call TRBD1 (5 bases). The V gene lost 4 bases and the J gene lost 8 bases, with 9 bases spanning the gap. The CDR3 has 12 residues. The germline V gene has CDR1 SGHRS and CDR2 YFSETQ. CDR3 DNA: TGCGCCAGCAGCCTTGCAGGGGAAAAACTGTTTTTT. Encoded protein: CASSLAGEKLFF. The whole variable domain, filled in from reference TRBV5-1 and TRBJ1-4, reads KAGVTQTPRYLIKTRGQQVTLSCSPISGHRSVSWYQQTPGQGLQFLFEYFSETQRNKGNFPGRFSGRQFSNSRSEMNVSTLELGDSALYLCASSLAGEKLFFGSGTQLSVL.

V usage is TRBV2 and J usage is TRBJ1-1; no clear D gene. Trimming cost V 2 bases and J 1 base, with 11 bases left between them. Germline V gene data show CDR1 as SNHLY and CDR2 as FYNNEI. The CDR3 length is 15 residues. This CDR3 reads CASSEFHLANTEAFF. CDR3 DNA: TGTGCCAGCAGTGAATTTCATCTAGCGAACACTGAAGCTTTCTTT.

V gene TRBV4-1 combines with J gene TRBJ2-3; D is unresolved. The V gene's germline CDR1 is MGHRA and CDR2 YSYEKL. This CDR3 contains 17 residues. With 1 base removed from V and 0 bases from J, the gap between germline ends came to 14 bases. The CDR3 loop reads CASSQGLIHASTDTQYF. The CDR3, as DNA: TGCGCCAGCAGCCAAGGACTCATACACGCGAGCACAGATACGCAGTATTTT.

Written as DNA, the CDR3 is TGTGCCAGCAGCTTGGCCACCGGGGAGGTTTACGAGCAGTACTTC. This translates into CASSLATGEVYEQYF. The chain joins TRBV5-8 to TRBJ2-7; maybe TRBD2 (6 bases). Germline V gives CDR1 SGHTS, CDR2 YDEGEE. This CDR3 region has 15 residues. V was cut by 0 bases and J by 4 bases, with 14 bases left in between.

In the case of this clone: The sample contains more than one DNA sequence encoding this CDR3. The rearrangement uses TRBV5-1 and TRBJ2-7, with 10 nucleotides matching TRBD1. The germline CDR1 and CDR2 sequences are SGHRS and YFSETQ. V was pared by 4 bases and J by 0 bases, with 4 bases of the junction left unmatched. The CDR3 spans 15 residues. The chain's CDR3 is CASSPGTGDSYEQYF. CDR3 DNA: TGCGCCAGCAGCCCAGGGACAGGGGACTCCTACGAGCAGTACTTC.